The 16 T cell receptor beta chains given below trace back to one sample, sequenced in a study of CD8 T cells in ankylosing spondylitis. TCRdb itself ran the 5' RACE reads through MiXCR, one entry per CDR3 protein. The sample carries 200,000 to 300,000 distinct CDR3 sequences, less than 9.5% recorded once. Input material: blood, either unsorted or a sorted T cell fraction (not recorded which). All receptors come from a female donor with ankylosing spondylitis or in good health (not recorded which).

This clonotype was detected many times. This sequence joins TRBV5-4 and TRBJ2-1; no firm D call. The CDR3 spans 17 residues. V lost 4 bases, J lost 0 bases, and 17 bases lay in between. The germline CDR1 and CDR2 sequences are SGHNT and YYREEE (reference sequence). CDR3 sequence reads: CASSHRSGRNSYNEQFF. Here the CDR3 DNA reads TGTGCCAGCAGCCACCGCTCCGGGCGGAACTCCTACAATGAGCAGTTCTTC.

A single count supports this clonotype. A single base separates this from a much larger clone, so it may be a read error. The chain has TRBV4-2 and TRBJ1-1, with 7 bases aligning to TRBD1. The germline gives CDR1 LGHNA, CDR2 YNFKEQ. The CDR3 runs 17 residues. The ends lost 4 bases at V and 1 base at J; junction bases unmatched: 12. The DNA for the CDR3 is TGTGCCAGCAGCCCGGGGGTGTTCGGGACAGAGAACACTGAAGCTTTCTTT. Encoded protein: CASSPGVFGTENTEAFF.

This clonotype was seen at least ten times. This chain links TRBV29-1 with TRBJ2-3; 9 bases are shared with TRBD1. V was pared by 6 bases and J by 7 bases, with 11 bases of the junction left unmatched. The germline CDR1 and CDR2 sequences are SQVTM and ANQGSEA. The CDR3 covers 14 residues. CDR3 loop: CSVITGGAVNTQYF. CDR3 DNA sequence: TGCAGCGTGATCACAGGGGGCGCGGTAAATACGCAGTATTTT.

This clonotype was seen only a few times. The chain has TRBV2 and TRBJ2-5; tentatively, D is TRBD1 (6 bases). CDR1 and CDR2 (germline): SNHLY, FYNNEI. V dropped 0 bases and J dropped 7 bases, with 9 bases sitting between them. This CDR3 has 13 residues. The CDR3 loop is CASSEARGPTQYF. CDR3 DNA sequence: TGTGCCAGCAGTGAAGCCAGGGGACCGACCCAGTACTTC.

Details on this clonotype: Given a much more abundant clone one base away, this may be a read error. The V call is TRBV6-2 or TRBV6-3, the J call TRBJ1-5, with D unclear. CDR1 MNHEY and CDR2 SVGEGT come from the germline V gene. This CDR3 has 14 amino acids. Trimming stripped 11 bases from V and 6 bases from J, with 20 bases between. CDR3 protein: CAGKMGQRRQPQHF. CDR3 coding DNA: TGTGCCGGCAAGATGGGCCAACGGCGTCAGCCCCAGCATTTT.

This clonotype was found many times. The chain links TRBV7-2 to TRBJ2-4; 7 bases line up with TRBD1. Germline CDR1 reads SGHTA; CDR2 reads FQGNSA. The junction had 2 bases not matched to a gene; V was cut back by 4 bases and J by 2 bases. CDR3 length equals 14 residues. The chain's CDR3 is CASSSQGTKNIQYF. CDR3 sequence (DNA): TGTGCCAGCAGCTCACAGGGGACCAAAAACATTCAGTACTTC.

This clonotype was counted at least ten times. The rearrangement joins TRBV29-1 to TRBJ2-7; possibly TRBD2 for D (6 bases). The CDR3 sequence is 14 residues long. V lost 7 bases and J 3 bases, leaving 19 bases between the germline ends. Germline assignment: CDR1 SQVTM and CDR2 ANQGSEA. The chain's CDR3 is CSASYAGGSYEQYF. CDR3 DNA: TGCAGCGCCTCTTATGCAGGAGGGAGCTACGAGCAGTACTTC.

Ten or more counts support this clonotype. The CDR3 loop reads CIGVSGYGYTF. Written as DNA, the CDR3 is TGCATTGGGGTATCCGGCTATGGCTACACCTTC. V is TRBV20-1 and J is TRBJ1-2; D call uncertain. CDR1 and CDR2 from the germline V gene are DFQATT and SNEGSKA (reference sequence). The CDR3 extends over 11 amino acids.

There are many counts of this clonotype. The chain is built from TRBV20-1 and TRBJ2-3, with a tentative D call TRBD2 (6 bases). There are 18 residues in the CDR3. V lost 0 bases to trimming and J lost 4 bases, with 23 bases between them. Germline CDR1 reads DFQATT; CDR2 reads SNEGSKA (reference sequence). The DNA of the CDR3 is TGCAGTGCTAGAGAACTACCAGGAAGAGGCGGGGTGGCAGATACGCAGTATTTT. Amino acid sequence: CSARELPGRGGVADTQYF.

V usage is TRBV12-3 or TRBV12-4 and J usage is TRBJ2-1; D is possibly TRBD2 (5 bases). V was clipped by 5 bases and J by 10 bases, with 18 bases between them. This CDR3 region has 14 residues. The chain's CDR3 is CASSRAEPDGEQFF. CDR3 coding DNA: TGTGCCAGCAGTCGAGCGGAGCCCGATGGCGAGCAGTTCTTC.

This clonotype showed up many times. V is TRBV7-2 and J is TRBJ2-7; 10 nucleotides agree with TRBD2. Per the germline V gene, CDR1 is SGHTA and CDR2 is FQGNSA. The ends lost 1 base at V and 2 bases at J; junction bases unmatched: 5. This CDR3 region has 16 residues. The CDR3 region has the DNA TGTGCCAGCAGCTTAGGGGCGCTAGCGGGGGCCTACGAGCAGTACTTC. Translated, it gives CASSLGALAGAYEQYF.

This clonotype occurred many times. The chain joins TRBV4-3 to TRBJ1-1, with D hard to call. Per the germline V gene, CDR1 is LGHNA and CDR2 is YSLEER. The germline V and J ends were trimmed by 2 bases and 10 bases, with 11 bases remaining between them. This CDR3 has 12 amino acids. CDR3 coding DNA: TGCGCCAGCAGCCAACGAGGGTTGGGAGCTTTCTTT. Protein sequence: CASSQRGLGAFF.

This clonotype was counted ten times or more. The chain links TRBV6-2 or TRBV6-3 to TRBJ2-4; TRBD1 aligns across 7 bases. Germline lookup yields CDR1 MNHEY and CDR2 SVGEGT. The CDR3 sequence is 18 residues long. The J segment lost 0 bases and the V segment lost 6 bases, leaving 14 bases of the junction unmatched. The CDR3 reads CASSDPGQAEVAKNIQYF. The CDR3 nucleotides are TGTGCCAGCAGCGACCCAGGACAGGCTGAAGTAGCCAAAAACATTCAGTACTTC.

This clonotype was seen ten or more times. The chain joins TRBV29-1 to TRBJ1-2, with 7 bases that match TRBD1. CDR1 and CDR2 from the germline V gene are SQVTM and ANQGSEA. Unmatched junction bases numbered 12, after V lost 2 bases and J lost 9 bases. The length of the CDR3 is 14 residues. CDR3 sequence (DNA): TGCAGCGTTGAACCCGCGACAGGGCGACAAAGCTACACCTTC. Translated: CSVEPATGRQSYTF.

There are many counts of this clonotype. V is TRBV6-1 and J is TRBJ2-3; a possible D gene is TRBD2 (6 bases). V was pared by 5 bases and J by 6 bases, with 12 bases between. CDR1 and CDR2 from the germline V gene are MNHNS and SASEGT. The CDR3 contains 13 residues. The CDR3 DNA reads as TGTGCCAGCAGTAGGAGGGTTCGGGATACGCAGTATTTT. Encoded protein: CASSRRVRDTQYF.

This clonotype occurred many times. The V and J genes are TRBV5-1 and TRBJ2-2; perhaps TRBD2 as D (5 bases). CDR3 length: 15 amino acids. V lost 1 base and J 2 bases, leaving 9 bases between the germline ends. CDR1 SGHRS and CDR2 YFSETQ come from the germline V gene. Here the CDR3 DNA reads TGCGCCAGCAGCTTGATCGGGGAAAACACCGGGGAGCTGTTTTTT. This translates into CASSLIGENTGELFF.